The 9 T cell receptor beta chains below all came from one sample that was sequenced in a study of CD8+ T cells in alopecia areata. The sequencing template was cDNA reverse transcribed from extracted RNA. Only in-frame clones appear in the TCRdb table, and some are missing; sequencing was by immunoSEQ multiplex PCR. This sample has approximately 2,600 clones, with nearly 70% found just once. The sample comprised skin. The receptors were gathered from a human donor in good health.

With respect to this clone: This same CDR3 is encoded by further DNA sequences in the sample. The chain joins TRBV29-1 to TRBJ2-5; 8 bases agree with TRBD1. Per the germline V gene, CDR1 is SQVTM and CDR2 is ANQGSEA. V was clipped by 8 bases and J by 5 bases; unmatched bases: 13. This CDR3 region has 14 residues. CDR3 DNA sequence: TGCAGCTCCGATGGGCAGGGGGCGGGGGAGACCCAGTACTTC. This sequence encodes CSSDGQGAGETQYF.

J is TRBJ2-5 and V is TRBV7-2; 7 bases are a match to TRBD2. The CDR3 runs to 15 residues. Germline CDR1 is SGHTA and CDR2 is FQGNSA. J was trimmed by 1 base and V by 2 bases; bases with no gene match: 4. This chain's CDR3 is CASSLNGGGQETQYF. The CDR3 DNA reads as TGTGCCAGCAGCTTAAATGGGGGGGGCCAAGAGACCCAGTACTTC.

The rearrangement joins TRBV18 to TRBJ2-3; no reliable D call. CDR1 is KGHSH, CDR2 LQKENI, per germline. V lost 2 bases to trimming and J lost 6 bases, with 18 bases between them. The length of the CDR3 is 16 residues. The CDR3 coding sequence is TGTGCCAGCTCACCAAAGAGATTCGGGTTGTTGGATACGCAGTATTTT. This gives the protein CASSPKRFGLLDTQYF.

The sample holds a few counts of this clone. CDR3 region: CASKNSMNTEAFF. CDR3 in DNA: TGTGCCAGCAAGAACAGTATGAACACTGAAGCTTTCTTT. The chain links TRBV6-1 to TRBJ1-1; D is undetermined. The CDR3 sequence is 13 residues long. V lost 7 bases to trimming and J lost 0 bases, with 9 bases between them. The germline CDR1 and CDR2 sequences are MNHNS and SASEGT.

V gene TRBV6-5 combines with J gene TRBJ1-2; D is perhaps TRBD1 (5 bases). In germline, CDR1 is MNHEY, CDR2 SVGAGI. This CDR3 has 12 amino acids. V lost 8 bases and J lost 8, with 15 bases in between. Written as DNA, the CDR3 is TGTGCCAGCGGGGCAGGGAGTGGGGGCTACACCTTC. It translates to CASGAGSGGYTF.

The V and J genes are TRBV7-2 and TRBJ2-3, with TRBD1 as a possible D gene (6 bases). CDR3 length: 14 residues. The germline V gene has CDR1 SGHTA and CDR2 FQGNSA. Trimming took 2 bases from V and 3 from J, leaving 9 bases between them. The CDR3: CASSLTGMTDTQYF. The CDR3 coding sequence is TGTGCCAGCAGCTTAACAGGGATGACAGATACGCAGTATTTT.

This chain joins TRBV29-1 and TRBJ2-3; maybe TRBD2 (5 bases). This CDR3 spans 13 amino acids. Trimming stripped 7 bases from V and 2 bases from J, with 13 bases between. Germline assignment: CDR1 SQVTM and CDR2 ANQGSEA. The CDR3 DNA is TGCAGCGGGAGGTCTATCTCCACAGATACGCAGTATTTT. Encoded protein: CSGRSISTDTQYF.

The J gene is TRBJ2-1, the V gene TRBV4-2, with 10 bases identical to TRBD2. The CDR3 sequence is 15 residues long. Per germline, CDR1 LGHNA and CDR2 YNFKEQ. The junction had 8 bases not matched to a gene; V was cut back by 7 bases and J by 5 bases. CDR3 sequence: CASTRSGGADNEQFF. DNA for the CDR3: TGTGCCAGCACCCGGAGCGGGGGGGCCGACAATGAGCAGTTCTTC.

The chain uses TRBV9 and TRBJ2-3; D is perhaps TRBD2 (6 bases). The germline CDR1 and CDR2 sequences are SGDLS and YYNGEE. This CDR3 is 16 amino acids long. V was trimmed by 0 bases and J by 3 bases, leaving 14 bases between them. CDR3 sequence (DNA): TGTGCCAGCAGCGTAGGTCTCCAGGGAGGAACAGATACGCAGTATTTT. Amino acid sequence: CASSVGLQGGTDTQYF.